Listed below are T cell receptor beta chains from one sample, sequenced in a study of vaccination and CD4 T cells after COVID-19. In TCRdb, the PCR reads were re-called with MiXCR into one record per CDR3 protein. Of 9,500 to 15,000 distinct CDR3 sequences listed, around 50% were seen once; the top ten hold 17%. Antigens of these TCRs are unknown. Source: cultured CD4+ T cells from blood, taken after SARS-CoV-2 vaccination. The receptors were gathered from a human donor with COVID-19. Each CDR3 is given with its conserved first and last residue. D genes are given only for firm matches. Size is omitted from some rows. Given values are once, few, many or a class for expanded clones.

j_gene: TRBJ1-1
abundance: -
d_gene: TRBD1
v_gene: TRBV6-5
CDR3aa: CASSYAGQPEAFF
CDR3nt: TGTGCCAGCAGTTACGCGGGACAGCCTGAAGCTTTCTTT

j_gene: TRBJ2-6
abundance: -
d_gene: TRBD1
v_gene: TRBV5-1
CDR3aa: CASSLGQGAGANVLTF
CDR3nt: TGCGCCAGCAGCTTGGGACAGGGGGCTGGGGCCAACGTCCTGACTTTC

j_gene: TRBJ1-6
abundance: -
d_gene: -
v_gene: TRBV28
CDR3aa: CASSPGSPRTLHF
CDR3nt: TGTGCCAGCAGTCCCGGCAGTCCTCGGACCCTCCACTTT

j_gene: TRBJ2-7
abundance: -
d_gene: -
v_gene: TRBV20-1
CDR3aa: CSATPATYEQYF
CDR3nt: TGCAGTGCTACACCGGCGACCTACGAGCAGTACTTC

j_gene: TRBJ1-1
abundance: -
d_gene: -
v_gene: TRBV20-1
CDR3aa: CSATSQGSYTEAFF
CDR3nt: TGCAGTGCTACGTCCCAGGGGTCCTATACTGAAGCTTTCTTT

j_gene: TRBJ1-6
abundance: -
d_gene: -
v_gene: TRBV11-2
CDR3aa: CASSFRDTGSSPLHF
CDR3nt: TGTGCCAGCAGCTTCCGGGACACTGGAAGTTCACCCCTCCACTTT

j_gene: TRBJ1-5
abundance: -
d_gene: TRBD1
v_gene: TRBV12-3/TRBV12-4
CDR3aa: CASSLVQGVPGGNQPQHF
CDR3nt: TGTGCCAGCAGTTTGGTGCAGGGGGTGCCTGGGGGCAATCAGCCCCAGCATTTT

j_gene: TRBJ2-5
abundance: few
d_gene: TRBD2
v_gene: TRBV20-1
CDR3aa: CSAVGLAEETQYF
CDR3nt: TGCAGTGCTGTAGGACTAGCGGAAGAGACCCAGTACTTC

j_gene: TRBJ1-2
abundance: -
d_gene: -
v_gene: TRBV7-2
CDR3aa: CASSHPSGSNYGYTF
CDR3nt: TGTGCCAGCAGCCACCCGTCGGGGAGTAACTATGGCTACACCTTC

j_gene: TRBJ1-2
abundance: -
d_gene: TRBD1
v_gene: TRBV6-1
CDR3aa: CASSQGQGPYGYTF
CDR3nt: TGTGCCAGCAGTCAGGGACAGGGGCCTTATGGCTACACCTTC

j_gene: TRBJ1-2
abundance: -
d_gene: -
v_gene: TRBV28
CDR3aa: CASSFPGGQSYGYTF
CDR3nt: TGTGCCAGCAGTTTCCCGGGAGGACAGAGCTATGGCTACACCTTC

j_gene: TRBJ1-5
abundance: medium-sized
d_gene: -
v_gene: TRBV10-1
CDR3aa: CASSGGGPGDGNQPQHF
CDR3nt: TGCGCCAGCAGTGGGGGGGGGCCAGGAGATGGGAATCAGCCCCAGCATTTT

j_gene: TRBJ1-6
abundance: -
d_gene: -
v_gene: TRBV12-3/TRBV12-4
CDR3aa: CASSPGGRDSPLHF
CDR3nt: TGTGCCAGCAGTCCGGGGGGAAGGGATTCACCCCTCCACTTT

j_gene: TRBJ1-5
abundance: -
d_gene: -
v_gene: TRBV20-1
CDR3aa: CSASGQYSNQPQHF
CDR3nt: TGCAGTGCTAGTGGACAGTATAGCAATCAGCCCCAGCATTTT

j_gene: TRBJ2-2
abundance: -
d_gene: TRBD1
v_gene: TRBV27
CDR3aa: CASRKPGTGATGELFF
CDR3nt: TGTGCCAGCAGAAAACCCGGGACAGGGGCTACCGGGGAGCTGTTTTTT

j_gene: TRBJ1-6
abundance: -
d_gene: -
v_gene: TRBV28
CDR3aa: CASTKRTPQDSPLHF
CDR3nt: TGTGCCAGCACCAAAAGGACCCCTCAAGATTCACCCCTCCACTTT

j_gene: TRBJ1-5
abundance: few
d_gene: -
v_gene: TRBV6-1
CDR3aa: CASSERGPSNQPQHF
CDR3nt: TGTGCCAGCAGTGAAAGGGGTCCCAGCAATCAGCCCCAGCATTTT

j_gene: TRBJ1-6
abundance: few
d_gene: TRBD1
v_gene: TRBV5-8
CDR3aa: CASSLWTGAIHNSPLHF
CDR3nt: TGTGCCAGCAGCTTATGGACAGGGGCTATTCATAATTCACCCCTCCACTTT

j_gene: TRBJ2-5
abundance: -
d_gene: TRBD1
v_gene: TRBV5-4
CDR3aa: CASSPRSGTGGETQYF
CDR3nt: TGTGCCAGCAGCCCACGGTCGGGGACAGGGGGAGAGACCCAGTACTTC

j_gene: TRBJ2-3
abundance: -
d_gene: TRBD1
v_gene: TRBV4-3
CDR3aa: CASSRIGTGQGSDTQYF
CDR3nt: TGCGCCAGCAGCAGAATCGGGACAGGGCAGGGCTCAGATACGCAGTATTTT

j_gene: TRBJ1-5
abundance: -
d_gene: -
v_gene: TRBV12-3/TRBV12-4
CDR3aa: CASSFTANQPQHF
CDR3nt: TGTGCCAGCAGTTTTACGGCAAATCAGCCCCAGCATTTT

j_gene: TRBJ1-5
abundance: -
d_gene: -
v_gene: TRBV27
CDR3aa: CASSFPRPNQPQHF
CDR3nt: TGTGCCAGCAGTTTTCCCAGACCCAATCAGCCCCAGCATTTT

j_gene: TRBJ1-1
abundance: few
d_gene: -
v_gene: TRBV10-1
CDR3aa: CASRLGSGTEAFF
CDR3nt: TGCGCCAGCAGACTCGGATCAGGAACTGAAGCTTTCTTT

j_gene: TRBJ1-2
abundance: few
d_gene: TRBD1
v_gene: TRBV6-1
CDR3aa: CAISTQGDGYTF
CDR3nt: TGTGCCATCTCAACGCAGGGGGATGGCTACACCTTC

j_gene: TRBJ1-6
abundance: -
d_gene: -
v_gene: TRBV7-2
CDR3aa: CASSQGGGNSPLHF
CDR3nt: TGTGCCAGCAGCCAAGGGGGGGGCAATTCACCCCTCCACTTT

j_gene: TRBJ1-5
abundance: -
d_gene: -
v_gene: TRBV18
CDR3aa: CASSPSSGDSNQPQHF
CDR3nt: TGTGCCAGCTCACCTTCGTCAGGCGATAGCAATCAGCCCCAGCATTTT

j_gene: TRBJ1-5
abundance: -
d_gene: -
v_gene: TRBV30
CDR3aa: CAWSSSRNQPQHF
CDR3nt: TGTGCCTGGAGTTCCTCCCGCAATCAGCCCCAGCATTTT

j_gene: TRBJ2-3
abundance: -
d_gene: -
v_gene: TRBV27
CDR3aa: CASSLFSRETSTDTQYF
CDR3nt: TGTGCCAGCAGTTTATTCTCAAGGGAGACTAGCACAGATACGCAGTATTTT

j_gene: TRBJ2-7
abundance: -
d_gene: -
v_gene: TRBV6-4
CDR3aa: CASSPAGGSAYEQYF
CDR3nt: TGTGCCAGCAGCCCGGCCGGCGGGTCGGCATACGAGCAGTACTTC

j_gene: TRBJ2-5
abundance: -
d_gene: -
v_gene: TRBV6-1
CDR3aa: CASRLPLEATQYF
CDR3nt: TGTGCCAGCAGGCTACCACTAGAGGCGACCCAGTACTTC

j_gene: TRBJ2-4
abundance: -
d_gene: -
v_gene: TRBV10-2
CDR3aa: CASSEDDSSGTKNIQYF
CDR3nt: TGCGCCAGCAGTGAGGACGACTCCTCAGGAACCAAAAACATTCAGTACTTC

j_gene: TRBJ2-5
abundance: -
d_gene: TRBD2
v_gene: TRBV18
CDR3aa: CASSPGTSRQETQYF
CDR3nt: TGTGCCAGCTCACCTGGGACTAGCCGCCAGGAGACCCAGTACTTC

j_gene: TRBJ1-5
abundance: -
d_gene: -
v_gene: TRBV12-3/TRBV12-4
CDR3aa: CATHSGGNQPQHF
CDR3nt: TGTGCCACCCATTCAGGGGGCAATCAGCCCCAGCATTTT

j_gene: TRBJ1-5
abundance: -
d_gene: -
v_gene: TRBV20-1
CDR3aa: CSASGVLDGPQHF
CDR3nt: TGCAGTGCTAGTGGTGTCCTAGATGGGCCCCAGCATTTT

j_gene: TRBJ2-7
abundance: -
d_gene: TRBD1
v_gene: TRBV7-6
CDR3aa: CASSQDRTYEQYF
CDR3nt: TGTGCCAGCAGCCAGGACAGGACCTACGAGCAGTACTTC

j_gene: TRBJ1-1
abundance: -
d_gene: -
v_gene: TRBV25-1
CDR3aa: CASSEARGRTEAFF
CDR3nt: TGTGCCAGCAGTGAAGCGCGGGGCCGGACTGAAGCTTTCTTT

j_gene: TRBJ1-5
abundance: -
d_gene: -
v_gene: TRBV6-1
CDR3aa: CASSPSNRNQPQHF
CDR3nt: TGTGCCAGCAGTCCTTCTAACCGCAATCAGCCCCAGCATTTT

j_gene: TRBJ2-2
abundance: -
d_gene: TRBD1
v_gene: TRBV19
CDR3aa: CASRATGWGGELFF
CDR3nt: TGTGCCAGTAGGGCGACAGGGTGGGGTGGGGAGCTGTTTTTT